Below are 15 T cell receptor beta chains sequenced from a single sample in a study of human T cells and chemical hapten exposure. Regarding time point: pre-sensitization, week 0. Indicated treatment: therapeutic diphenylcyclopropenone sensitization with weekly scalp DPC. TCRdb re-analysed the RACE reads in MiXCR, keeping a single row per CDR3 protein. The sample consists of approximately 320,000 distinct CDR3 sequences, 5% to 6.5% of them appearing once. Specimen: whole blood, collected in connection with sensitization to the hapten diphenylcyclopropenone (DPC). All receptors come from a woman younger than 30 with alopecia areata. Some clones in this sample may be carry-over from other donors' samples.

This clonotype showed up many times. The chain couples TRBV11-2 to TRBJ2-1, with 11 bases fitting TRBD2. CDR1 SGHAT and CDR2 FQNNGV come from the germline V gene. Trimming took 5 bases from V and 5 from J; bases not matched to a gene: 14. The CDR3 covers 18 residues. DNA of the CDR3: TGTGCCAGCAGCCCATTTCCTAGCGGGGGGCCTCAAAACAATGAGCAGTTCTTC. It specifies CASSPFPSGGPQNNEQFF.

Many counts were recorded for this clonotype. CDR3 sequence reads: CASRLKGQRLSTDTQYF. Here the CDR3 DNA reads TGTGCCAGCAGACTAAAAGGACAGCGATTAAGCACAGATACGCAGTATTTT. The V gene is TRBV12-3 or TRBV12-4, the J gene TRBJ2-3; D perhaps matches TRBD1 (6 bases). The CDR3 sequence is 17 residues long. V lost 6 bases to trimming and J lost 0 bases, with 19 bases between them.

This clonotype showed up many times. This CDR3 is CSARDRGDQPQHF. CDR3 sequence (DNA): TGCAGTGCTAGGGACAGGGGCGATCAGCCCCAGCATTTT. The J gene is TRBJ1-5, the V gene TRBV20-1; TRBD1 aligns across 9 bases. Germline values: CDR1 DFQATT, CDR2 SNEGSKA (reference sequence). The V gene end was trimmed by 3 bases and the J gene end by 5 bases; junction bases not matched to a gene: 2. The CDR3 extends over 13 amino acids.

The chain joins TRBV18 to TRBJ1-1; D remains unclear. Germline CDR1 reads KGHSH; CDR2 reads LQKENI. This CDR3 spans 13 amino acids. Trimming shortened V by 5 bases and J by 1 base, and 8 bases separated the two germline ends. CDR3 loop: CASSSKRNTEAFF. The CDR3 DNA reads TGTGCCAGCTCATCGAAGCGGAACACTGAAGCTTTCTTT. Full variable domain (outside the CDR3, taken from reference TRBV18 and TRBJ1-1): NAGVMQNPRHLVRRRGQEARLRCSPMKGHSHVYWYRQLPEEGLKFMVYLQKENIIDESGMPKERFSAEFPKEGPSILRIQQVVRGDSAAYFCASSSKRNTEAFFGQGTRLTVV.

The J gene is TRBJ1-2, the V gene TRBV4-2; perhaps TRBD1 as D (5 bases). Between the trimmed V and J ends, which lost 2 bases and 1 base, there was a span of 14 bases. CDR1 and CDR2 from the germline V gene are LGHNA and YNFKEQ. The CDR3 spans 16 residues. CDR3 loop: CASSQQQADRNYGYTF. CDR3 sequence (DNA): TGTGCCAGCAGCCAACAACAGGCAGATCGTAACTATGGCTACACCTTC.

This clonotype showed up many times. CDR3 sequence: CASSDRATYSTGELFF. CDR3 bases: TGTGCCAGCAGCGACAGGGCTACCTATTCCACCGGGGAGCTGTTTTTT. The chain recombines TRBV6-4 with TRBJ2-2, with 7 positions matching TRBD1. The CDR3 spans 16 residues. Trimming removed 6 bases from V and 4 bases from J; junction bases left unmatched: 11. Germline CDR1 is MRHNA and CDR2 is SNTAGT.

This clonotype was seen a few times. The chain employs TRBV28 and TRBJ2-1; D not resolved. V shed 7 bases and J shed 4 bases, with 23 bases lying between them. Germline CDR1 and CDR2: MDHEN and SYDVKM. The CDR3 is 17 residues long. The CDR3 region has the DNA TGTGCCAGCAAATGGAAAGCCCACCGTTACCCGTACAATGAGCAGTTCTTC. It encodes CASKWKAHRYPYNEQFF.

This clonotype was seen ten or more times. J is TRBJ2-2 and V is TRBV2; D not certain. Trimming removed 4 bases from V and 0 bases from J, with 9 bases in between. Germline V lookup: CDR1 SNHLY, CDR2 FYNNEI. The CDR3 is made up of 15 amino acids. CDR3 in amino acids: CASSADPTNTGELFF. CDR3 coding DNA: TGTGCCAGCAGTGCAGACCCTACGAACACCGGGGAGCTGTTTTTT.

This clonotype was observed once. The chain joins TRBV4-1 to TRBJ2-1, with D perhaps being TRBD1 or TRBD2 (5 bases each). With 0 bases removed from V and 16 bases from J, the gap between germline ends came to 16 bases. The CDR3 has 13 amino acids. Germline assignment: CDR1 MGHRA and CDR2 YSYEKL. As DNA, the CDR3 is TGCGCCAGCAGCCAAGAGATTGGGGGTCGGGATTTCTTC. Translated: CASSQEIGGRDFF.

This clonotype was observed at least ten times. The CDR3 protein is CSARDLGGRVSTEAFF. The DNA for the CDR3 is TGCAGTGCTAGAGATCTCGGGGGGAGGGTGAGCACTGAAGCTTTCTTT. This chain uses TRBV20-1 with TRBJ1-1; D may be TRBD1 (5 bases). CDR3 length: 16 amino acids. V was pared by 0 bases and J by 4 bases, with 18 bases between. CDR1 is DFQATT, CDR2 SNEGSKA, per germline (reference sequence).

The chain links TRBV6-6 to TRBJ1-5; 8 positions agree with TRBD1. The germline V gene encodes CDR1 MNHNY and CDR2 SVGAGI (reference sequence). CDR3 length equals 15 residues. V lost 2 bases and J lost 3; bases outside the gene matches: 3. Here the CDR3 reads CASSYRGQVNQPQHF. Here the CDR3 DNA reads TGTGCCAGCAGTTACCGGGGACAGGTCAATCAGCCCCAGCATTTT.

The J gene is TRBJ2-7, the V gene TRBV29-1; D is ambiguous. Trimming stripped 7 bases from V and 2 bases from J, with 18 bases between. Germline CDR1 and CDR2: SQVTM and ANQGSEA. There are 14 residues in the CDR3. The CDR3 sequence is CSAAFMDRTYEQYF. CDR3 in DNA: TGCAGCGCCGCATTCATGGACCGAACCTACGAGCAGTACTTC.

J is TRBJ2-2 and V is TRBV5-4; D ambiguous. Germline assignment: CDR1 SGHNT and CDR2 YYREEE (reference sequence). This CDR3 comprises 12 residues. CDR3 nucleotide sequence: TGTGCAGAATCCTCCTCCACCGGGGAGCTGTTTTTT. This sequence encodes CAESSSTGELFF.

This clonotype has more than one count but fewer than ten. The chain employs TRBV19 and TRBJ2-3, with 12 bases that match TRBD2. CDR1 is LNHDA, CDR2 SQIVND, per germline (reference sequence). The CDR3 is 17 amino acids. Trimming cost V 2 bases and J 3 bases; bases outside gene matches: 6. The CDR3 DNA sequence: TGTGCCAGTAGTATAAGGACTAGCGGGGTAGGGACAGATACGCAGTATTTT. It encodes CASSIRTSGVGTDTQYF.

The genes are TRBV18 and TRBJ2-1, with no clear D. Germline CDR1 and CDR2: KGHSH and LQKENI. The CDR3 loop spans 18 amino acids. V was shortened by 3 bases and J by 1 base, with 19 bases between the two germline ends. CDR3 nucleotide sequence: TGTGCCAGCTCACCTAAAAATATCCCCGGGTATTCCTACAATGAGCAGTTCTTC. The encoded protein is CASSPKNIPGYSYNEQFF.